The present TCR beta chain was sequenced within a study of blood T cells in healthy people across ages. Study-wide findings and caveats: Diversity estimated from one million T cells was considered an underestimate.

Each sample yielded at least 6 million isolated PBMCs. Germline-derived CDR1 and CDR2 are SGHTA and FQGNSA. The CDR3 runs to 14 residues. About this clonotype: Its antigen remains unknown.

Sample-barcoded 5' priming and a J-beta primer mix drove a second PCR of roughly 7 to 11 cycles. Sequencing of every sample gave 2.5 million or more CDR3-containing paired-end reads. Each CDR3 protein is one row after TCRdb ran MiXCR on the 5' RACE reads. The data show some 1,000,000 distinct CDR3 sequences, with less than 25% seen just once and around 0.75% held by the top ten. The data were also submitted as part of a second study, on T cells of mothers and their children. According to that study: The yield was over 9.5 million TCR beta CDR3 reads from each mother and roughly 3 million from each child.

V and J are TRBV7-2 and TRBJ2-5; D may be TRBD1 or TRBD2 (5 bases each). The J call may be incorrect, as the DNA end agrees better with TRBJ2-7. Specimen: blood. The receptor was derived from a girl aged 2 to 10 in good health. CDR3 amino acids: CASRTPGLPYEQYF. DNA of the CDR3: TGTGCCAGCAGGACACCGGGGCTCCCCTACGAGCAGTACTTC.